One sample yielded the 27 T cell receptor beta chains listed below, sequenced in a study of CD8+CD57+ T cells in acquired aplastic anemia. The patients chosen for sequencing had shown expansion of CD8+CD57+ cells (detected by flow cytometry). It was genomic DNA that served as the template for profiling TCR beta VDJ and CDR3. TCRdb fed the reads into MiXCR, producing one record per CDR3 protein. The sample holds 100,000 to 150,000 distinct CDR3 sequences, 40% seen once. Sequencing used sorted CD4+, CD8+, or CD8+CD57+ T cells (not recorded which) from PBMCs. The source of these receptors is a human donor with aplastic anemia.

The rearrangement joins TRBV19 to TRBJ2-7, with TRBD1 matching over 9 bases. With 3 bases clipped from V and 1 base from J, the junction kept 1 base outside the gene matches. The germline gives CDR1 LNHDA, CDR2 SQIVND (reference sequence). The CDR3 has 14 residues. The CDR3 here is CASSIDRGSYEQYF. In nucleotides, the CDR3 is TGTGCCAGTAGTATCGACAGGGGGTCCTACGAGCAGTACTTC.

The chain employs TRBV9 and TRBJ1-6; D gene unclear. The CDR3 is 14 residues long. V was cut by 0 bases and J by 7 bases, with 8 bases left in between. In germline, CDR1 is SGDLS, CDR2 YYNGEE. CDR3 region: CASSVVPDNSPLHF. In DNA form, the CDR3 reads TGTGCCAGCAGCGTAGTACCAGACAATTCACCCCTCCACTTT.

This clonotype showed up many times. This chain links TRBV5-1 with TRBJ1-2; D perhaps matches TRBD1 (5 bases). The ends were cut back, 4 bases at V and 5 bases at J, with 12 bases in the middle. The CDR3 spans 13 residues. Germline V gives CDR1 SGHRS, CDR2 YFSETQ. In nucleotides, the CDR3 is TGCGCCAGCAGCGAGGGGAGGAGGTATGGCTACACCTTC. It is translated as CASSEGRRYGYTF.

V is TRBV6-5 and J is TRBJ1-3, with TRBD1 as a possible D gene (6 bases). The CDR3 sequence is 17 residues long. The germline V gene has CDR1 MNHEY and CDR2 SVGAGI. V dropped 2 bases and J dropped 0 bases, with 14 bases sitting between them. The CDR3 loop is CASSYGTGQSSGNTIYF. The CDR3 DNA reads TGTGCCAGCAGTTACGGAACCGGACAGAGCTCTGGAAACACCATATATTTT.

CDR3 in amino acids: CSLAGQGPDTQYF. The CDR3 nucleotides read TGCAGCTTGGCCGGGCAGGGGCCAGATACGCAGTATTTT. The chain links TRBV29-1 to TRBJ2-3; a weak D match, TRBD1 (6 bases). The germline CDR1 and CDR2 sequences are SQVTM and ANQGSEA. The CDR3 runs 13 residues. The V end was cut by 8 bases, the J end by 4 bases, with 16 bases between.

V is TRBV10-3 and J is TRBJ2-1, with 7 nucleotides matching TRBD1. Germline CDR1 reads ENHRY; CDR2 reads SYGVKD. The CDR3 totals 15 residues. V shed 0 bases, J shed 6 bases, and the junction held 5 bases outside the gene matches. The CDR3 DNA sequence: TGTGCCATCAGTGAGTCTAACAGGGGAGTCAATGAGCAGTTCTTC. Translated: CAISESNRGVNEQFF.

Turning to this clonotype: Sequence at one end of the junction differs from germline and may be a read error. The chain employs TRBV10-3 and TRBJ1-1; weak D call: TRBD1 (6 bases). The CDR3 runs 13 residues. Per the germline V gene, CDR1 is ENHRY and CDR2 is SYGVKD. The CDR3 coding sequence is TGTGCCATCAGTGACAGGGGCCCTTGTGAAGCTTTTTTT. This codes for CAISDRGPCEAFF.

In this sample, this clonotype turned up many times. This chain uses TRBV10-3 with TRBJ1-2; D might be TRBD1 (6 bases). Looked up from germline, CDR1 is ENHRY and CDR2 is SYGVKD. Trimming took off 6 bases at V and 8 bases at J, with 13 bases between the two ends. The CDR3 runs 12 residues. This chain's CDR3 is CAIRGSGGGYTF. CDR3 nucleotides: TGTGCCATCAGGGGCTCGGGGGGCGGCTACACCTTC.

This clonotype was counted at least ten times. The chain has TRBV7-3 and TRBJ2-7, with D uncertain. The CDR3 is made up of 14 amino acids. Trimming shortened V by 1 base and J by 2 bases, and 9 bases separated the two germline ends. The germline CDR1 and CDR2 sequences are SGHTA and FQGTGA. CDR3: CASSLRLEAYEQYV. CDR3 DNA sequence: TGTGCCAGCAGCTTAAGACTCGAGGCCTACGAGCAGTACGTC.

This clonotype was found a few times. This chain uses TRBV6-1 with TRBJ1-2; TRBD1 agrees at 7 bases. V shed 11 bases, J shed 5 bases, and the junction held 8 bases outside the gene matches. Germline V lookup: CDR1 MNHNS, CDR2 SASEGT. This CDR3 comprises 12 residues. Here the CDR3 DNA reads TGTGCCGCCTGGGAGACAGGGTATGGCTACACCTTC. Translated: CAAWETGYGYTF.

This clonotype was counted many times. This chain connects TRBV19 to TRBJ2-3; a weak D match, TRBD2 (6 bases). The V end lost 5 bases, the J end lost 2 bases, and 20 bases lay between the germline ends. CDR1 LNHDA and CDR2 SQIVND come from the germline V gene (reference sequence). CDR3 length equals 17 residues. Here the CDR3 reads CASSRIGTSRATDTQYF. CDR3 DNA: TGTGCCAGTAGTCGTATCGGGACTTCCCGGGCCACAGATACGCAGTATTTT.

The table lists this clonotype with many counts. This chain connects TRBV5-5 to TRBJ2-2; 9 bases are a match to TRBD1. This CDR3 has 16 residues. The V gene end was trimmed by 4 bases and the J gene end by 1 base; junction bases not matched to a gene: 5. Germline V gene sequence: CDR1 SGHKS, CDR2 YYEKEE (reference sequence). The CDR3 bases are TGTGCCAGCAGCATCGGGACAGGGTTGAACACCGGGGAGCTGTTTTTT. It encodes CASSIGTGLNTGELFF.

The rearrangement uses TRBV29-1 and TRBJ2-3; TRBD2 agrees at 8 bases. This CDR3 comprises 15 residues. Germline V lookup: CDR1 SQVTM, CDR2 ANQGSEA. Trimming removed 7 bases from V and 0 bases from J; junction bases left unmatched: 9. The CDR3 nucleotides read TGCAGCGAAAGAACTAGCGGAGCTAGCACAGATACGCAGTATTTT. It specifies CSERTSGASTDTQYF.

CDR3 nucleotide sequence: TGTGCCAGCAGTCACAGGGGGGGCGTGAACGAGCAGTACTTC. Translating gives CASSHRGGVNEQYF. The chain uses TRBV6-5 and TRBJ2-7, with D tentatively TRBD1 (8 bases). CDR1 and CDR2 (germline): MNHEY, SVGAGI. Trimming removed 5 bases from V and 5 bases from J, with 16 bases in between. There are 14 residues in the CDR3.

Within the sample, this clonotype is medium-sized (0.01 to 0.1%). This rearrangement joins TRBV15 to TRBJ2-7; D call uncertain. The CDR3 is 15 amino acids. V lost 1 base to trimming and J lost 2 bases, with 12 bases between them. Germline V lookup: CDR1 LNHNV, CDR2 YYDKDF (reference sequence). The DNA for the CDR3 is TGTGCCACCAGCAGAGCCTTGGCAGCTACCTACGAGCAGTACGTC. Amino acids: CATSRALAATYEQYV.

The sample holds many counts of this clonotype. The V gene is TRBV6-2 or TRBV6-3, the J gene TRBJ2-3; 12 nucleotides agree with TRBD1. The junction had 9 bases not matched to a gene; V was cut back by 4 bases and J by 4 bases. The CDR3 is 17 residues long. Germline loops: CDR1 MNHEY, CDR2 SVGEGT. CDR3 in amino acids: CASSSGAGTGGADTQYF. In nucleotides, the CDR3 is TGTGCCAGCAGTTCAGGAGCAGGGACAGGGGGCGCAGATACGCAGTATTTT.

This clonotype was counted only a few times. A much larger clone differs from this one at a single base, so this may be a read error. This chain joins TRBV6-5 and TRBJ2-7; TRBD2 matches 15 bases. Germline values: CDR1 MNHEY, CDR2 SVGAGI. The V gene end was trimmed by 4 bases and the J gene end by 7 bases; junction bases not matched to a gene: 5. This CDR3 spans 15 amino acids. CDR3 region: CASSSPGLAGGEQYF. CDR3 DNA sequence: TGTGCCAGCAGTTCCCCGGGACTAGCGGGGGGAGAGCAGTACTTC.

J is TRBJ2-5 and V is TRBV7-7; D is unclear. Trimming removed 5 bases from V and 4 bases from J, with 8 bases in between. The CDR3 is 12 residues long. Germline values: CDR1 SSHAT, CDR2 FNYEAQ (reference sequence). DNA of the CDR3: TGTGCCAGCAGCCCCTTAGGAGAGACCCAGTACTTC. Its translation is CASSPLGETQYF.

On this clonotype itself: This may be a read error: a much more frequent sequence differs by one nucleotide. The rearrangement links TRBV10-3 to TRBJ1-2; no reliable D call. The V gene lost 3 bases and the J gene lost 4 bases, with 3 bases spanning the gap. There are 11 residues in the CDR3. Germline V gives CDR1 ENHRY, CDR2 SYGVKD. The CDR3 bases are TGTGCCATCAGTGAACCCTATGGCTACACCTTC. It encodes CAISEPYGYTF.

This clonotype was seen repeatedly, ten times or more. The rearrangement uses TRBV3-1 and TRBJ2-7; D remains unclear. Germline V CDR1 and CDR2: LGHDT, YNNKEL (reference sequence). The CDR3 consists of 15 residues. V was pared by 2 bases and J by 4 bases, with 15 bases between. The CDR3, as DNA: TGTGCCAGCAGCCAAACACCTTCCGGACGGTACGAGCAGTACTTC. Its translation: CASSQTPSGRYEQYF.

For this clonotype: A read error may be the cause here, since a much bigger clone is one base away. The chain links TRBV6-1 to TRBJ1-1; D unclear. The CDR3 length is 11 residues. Germline V gives CDR1 MNHNS, CDR2 SASEGT. CDR3 coding DNA: TGTGCCAGCATCCGAAACACTAAAGCTTTCTTT. Protein sequence: CASIRNTKAFF.

V and J are TRBV28 and TRBJ2-7, with TRBD1 identical over 9 bases. The V segment lost 7 bases and the J segment 3 bases; nucleotides outside the gene matches: 10. Looked up from germline, CDR1 is MDHEN and CDR2 is SYDVKM. The CDR3 extends over 15 amino acids. This chain's CDR3 is CASTRSGQGYYEQYF. The CDR3 DNA reads TGTGCCAGCACCCGTTCGGGACAGGGTTACTACGAGCAGTACTTC.

Many counts were recorded for this clonotype. This chain uses TRBV19 with TRBJ1-6; perhaps TRBD1 as D (5 bases). The V end lost 7 bases, the J end lost 12 bases, and 16 bases lay between the germline ends. The germline gives CDR1 LNHDA, CDR2 SQIVND (reference sequence). CDR3 size: 13 residues. CDR3 residues: CASTDSRGEPLHF. The CDR3 DNA sequence: TGTGCCAGTACCGATTCCCGGGGGGAACCCCTCCACTTT.

The V call is TRBV7-9, the J call TRBJ1-5; 7 bases are a match to TRBD1. V dropped 5 bases and J dropped 11; count of bases not matched to a gene: 9. CDR1 and CDR2 from the germline V gene are SEHNR and FQNEAQ (reference sequence). The CDR3 runs 13 residues. As DNA, the CDR3 is TGTGCCAGCAGCCTCGACAGGGAATGGACCCAGCATTTT. It encodes CASSLDREWTQHF.

This clonotype came up many times. This rearrangement joins TRBV6-2 or TRBV6-3 to TRBJ2-1; TRBD1 matches 9 bases. Germline-derived CDR1 and CDR2 are MNHEY and SVGEGT. This CDR3 is 14 amino acids long. Trimming at V came to 6 bases and at J to 3 bases, leaving 3 bases not matched to a gene. CDR3 sequence reads: CASRDRGFYNEQFF. The CDR3 coding sequence is TGTGCCAGCAGGGACAGGGGTTTCTACAATGAGCAGTTCTTC.

This clonotype was seen repeatedly, ten times or more. This chain joins TRBV20-1 and TRBJ1-6, with TRBD1 matching over 7 bases. V shed 4 bases, J shed 4 bases, and the junction held 7 bases outside the gene matches. The CDR3 runs to 15 residues. Looked up from germline, CDR1 is DFQATT and CDR2 is SNEGSKA (reference sequence). In nucleotides, the CDR3 is TGCAGTGCTAAAACGGACAGGTTTTATAATTCACCCCTCCACTTT. Translation: CSAKTDRFYNSPLHF.

The rearrangement uses TRBV10-2 and TRBJ1-3; D may be TRBD1 (5 bases). The CDR3 totals 14 residues. The germline V gene has CDR1 WSHSY and CDR2 SAAADI. V lost 2 bases and J lost 4, with 9 bases in between. The chain's CDR3 is CASSEQGWGNTIYF. In DNA form, the CDR3 reads TGCGCCAGCAGTGAGCAGGGTTGGGGAAACACCATATATTTT.